This T cell receptor (beta chain) derives from a study of Graves' ophthalmopathy and Graves' hyperthyroidism. Study-level points and caveats: Sensitivity reached approximately 88% and specificity over 65% for a 13-signature model separating ophthalmopathy from stable hyperthyroidism. With 60% to 71% sensitivity and about 78% specificity, the model predicted ophthalmopathy progression.

A word on this clonotype: Its target is not known.

J was trimmed by 2 bases and V by 11 bases; bases with no gene match: 11. The CDR3 contains 16 residues. CDR1 MGHDK and CDR2 SYGVNS come from the germline V gene. The study amplified TCR beta CDR3 regions using RNA transcripts. RT-PCR with HTBI primers came first, then second-round multiplex PCR. Using its own MiXCR run on the multiplex PCR reads, TCRdb lists one record per CDR3 protein. The data contain more than 550,000 distinct CDR3 sequences, more than 40% of them singletons. All donors with ophthalmopathy were recorded as having moderate-to-severe activity, CAS ≥3, NOSPECS ≥4 and a duration under 3 months.

The clonotype comes from an adult man with Graves' ophthalmopathy. This chain joins TRBV25-1 and TRBJ2-6, with 8 nucleotides matching TRBD1. Material for sequencing was peripheral blood. CDR3 protein: CAGAGGWQTGANVLTF. CDR3 DNA sequence: TGTGCCGGTGCAGGGGGCTGGCAAACTGGGGCCAACGTCCTGACTTTC.